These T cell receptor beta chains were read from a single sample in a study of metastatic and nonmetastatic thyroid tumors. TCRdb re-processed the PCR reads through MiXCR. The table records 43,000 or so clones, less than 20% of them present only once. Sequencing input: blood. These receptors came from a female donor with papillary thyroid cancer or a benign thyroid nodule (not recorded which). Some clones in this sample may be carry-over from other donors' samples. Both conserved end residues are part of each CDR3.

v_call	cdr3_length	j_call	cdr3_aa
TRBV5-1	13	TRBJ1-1	CASSLFQNTEAFF
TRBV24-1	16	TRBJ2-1	CATSGGSINSYNEQFF
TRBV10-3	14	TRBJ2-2	CAISDETQTGELIF
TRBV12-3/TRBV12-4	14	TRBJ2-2	CASSFSQNTGELFF
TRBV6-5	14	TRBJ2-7	CASSYVGQNYEQYF
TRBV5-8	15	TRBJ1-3	CASSLQGAGGNTIYF
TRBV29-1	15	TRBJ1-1	CSFRTRKSMNTEAFF
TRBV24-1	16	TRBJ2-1	CATSDPGTGYYNEQFF
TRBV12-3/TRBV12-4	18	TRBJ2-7	CASSFSRARLASLGEQYF
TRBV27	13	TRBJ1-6	CASRAGGGLDLHF
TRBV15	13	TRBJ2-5	CATSTYGGETQYF
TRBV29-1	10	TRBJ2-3	CSVASGTPIW
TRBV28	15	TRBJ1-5	CASSLQKGSNQPQNF
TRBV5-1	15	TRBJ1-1	CASSLAGTGNTEAFF
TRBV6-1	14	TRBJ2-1	CASTDSLTYNEQFF
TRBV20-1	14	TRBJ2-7	CSARASGTLYEQYF
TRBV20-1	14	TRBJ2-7	CSAQIHRAPYEQYF
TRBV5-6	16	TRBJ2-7	CASSLGPGTGRIEQYF
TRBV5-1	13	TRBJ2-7	CASRTSGSYEQYF
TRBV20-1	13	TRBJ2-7	CSAGKTGGYEQYF
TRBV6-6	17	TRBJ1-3	CASIYRPAGTSGNTIYF
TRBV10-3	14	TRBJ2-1	CAISVVGGYNEQFF
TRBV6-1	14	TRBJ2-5	CASSDGRTVETQYF
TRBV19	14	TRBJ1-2	CASSWTGGSYGYTF
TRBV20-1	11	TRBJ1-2	CSASDNYGYTF
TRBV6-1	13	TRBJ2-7	CASSAGQVYEQYF
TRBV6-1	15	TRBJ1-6	CASSEVTAWDSPLHF
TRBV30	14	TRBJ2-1	CAWQAGWSYNEQFF
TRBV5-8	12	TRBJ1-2	CASIPGDYGYTF
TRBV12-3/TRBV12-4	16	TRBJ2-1	CASSLRQGRSYNEQFF
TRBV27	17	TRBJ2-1	CASSLNSGGGWYNEQFF
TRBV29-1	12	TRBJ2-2	CSGVRHTGELFF
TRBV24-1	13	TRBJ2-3	CATSDGSADTQYF
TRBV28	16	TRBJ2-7	CASSFGLAGLSYEQYF
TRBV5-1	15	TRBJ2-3	CASSPRQGSTDTQYF
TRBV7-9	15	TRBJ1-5	CASRLGGGSNQPQHF
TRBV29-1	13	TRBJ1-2	CSVVLGSDYGYTF
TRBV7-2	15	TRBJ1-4	CASSSRRGDGEKLFF
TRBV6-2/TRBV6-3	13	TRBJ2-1	CASSYRPVDMQFF
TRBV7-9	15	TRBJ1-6	CASSLGGGKGVALHF
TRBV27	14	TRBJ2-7	CASSLWGGKYEQYF
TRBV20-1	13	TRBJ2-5	CSARDRLVKAQYF
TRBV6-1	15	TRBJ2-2	CASSEPVGGTGELFF
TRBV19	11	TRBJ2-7	CASKTKGEQYF
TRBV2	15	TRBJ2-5	CASSAPGVIRETQYF
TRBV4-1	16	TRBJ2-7	CASSQDLGTGSYEQYF
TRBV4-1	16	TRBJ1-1	CASSQDPEGPNTEAFF
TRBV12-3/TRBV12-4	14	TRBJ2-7	CASSLFDRGYEQYF
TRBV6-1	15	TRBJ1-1	CASSHTDRGGTEDFF
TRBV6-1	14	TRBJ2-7	CASSEGQGLDEQYF
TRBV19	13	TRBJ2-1	CASNGRAGNEQFF
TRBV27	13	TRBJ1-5	CASSLISNQPQHF